Presented here are 12 T cell receptor beta chains from one specimen sequenced in a study of blood T cell repertoires in COVID-19. Clones were read by immunoSEQ multiplex PCR, and TCRdb kept only the in-frame ones, dropping some. The table includes 55,000 to 70,000 clones, around 83% detected once. The sample consisted of peripheral blood. The source is an elderly woman with acute or convalescent COVID-19.

The V call is TRBV11-2, the J call TRBJ2-7; 10 bases match TRBD1. CDR1 is SGHAT and CDR2 is FQNNGV in the germline V gene. This CDR3 has 15 amino acids. V gave up 1 base and J gave up 4 bases; unmatched junction bases: 4. The CDR3 protein is CASSLGQGAYYEQYF. In DNA, the CDR3 is TGTGCCAGCAGCTTAGGACAGGGGGCGTATTACGAGCAGTACTTC.

The genes are TRBV7-9 and TRBJ2-7; D unclear. CDR3 length equals 15 residues. V was trimmed by 0 bases and J by 2 bases, leaving 11 bases between them. The V gene's germline CDR1 is SEHNR and CDR2 FQNEAQ (reference sequence). CDR3 in DNA: TGTGCCAGCAGCTTAGCAGGCAGGTTAGCCTACGAGCAGTACTTC. Its protein product is CASSLAGRLAYEQYF.

The chain combines TRBV30 with TRBJ1-2; a weak D match, TRBD1 (5 bases). Germline V gene sequence: CDR1 GTSNPN, CDR2 SVGIG (reference sequence). There are 12 residues in the CDR3. The V gene lost 3 bases and the J gene lost 6 bases, with 11 bases spanning the gap. The CDR3 DNA sequence: TGTGCCTGGAGGGGGCAGCGAGATGGCTACACCTTC. Translation gives CAWRGQRDGYTF.

The CDR3: CATRQGPNEKLFF. Here the CDR3 DNA reads TGTGCCACCCGACAGGGCCCTAATGAAAAACTGTTTTTT. The rearrangement joins TRBV19 to TRBJ1-4; 7 bases line up with TRBD1. With 10 bases clipped from V and 3 bases from J, the junction kept 5 bases outside the gene matches. From germline, CDR1 is LNHDA and CDR2 SQIVND (reference sequence). CDR3 length equals 13 residues.

The chain recombines TRBV3-1 (or the pseudogene TRBV3-2) with TRBJ2-2; TRBD2 might be the D (5 bases). This CDR3 is built from 15 residues. Germline V CDR1 and CDR2: LGHDT, YNNKEL (reference sequence). The ends were cut back, 1 base at V and 2 bases at J, with 8 bases in the middle. This CDR3 is CASSQAGLNTGELFF. CDR3 sequence (DNA): TGTGCCAGCAGCCAAGCCGGACTTAACACCGGGGAGCTGTTTTTT.

The V gene is TRBV18, the J gene TRBJ2-2; 8 positions match TRBD2. V shed 2 bases and J 0 bases; nucleotides not matched to a gene: 2. This CDR3 comprises 16 residues. Germline-derived CDR1 and CDR2 are KGHSH and LQKENI. CDR3 nucleotide sequence: TGTGCCAGCTCACCATTCGGGGGGGCGAACACCGGGGAGCTGTTTTTT. Residues: CASSPFGGANTGELFF.

The V gene is TRBV5-4, the J gene TRBJ2-7, with no clear D. V gave up 0 bases and J gave up 2 bases, with 9 bases separating them. This CDR3 region has 14 residues. Germline CDR1 and CDR2: SGHNT and YYREEE (reference sequence). The CDR3 region is CASSLVREPYEQYF. CDR3 nucleotides: TGTGCCAGCAGCTTGGTGCGAGAACCCTACGAGCAGTACTTC.

The chain has TRBV5-1 and TRBJ2-5; D call uncertain. The CDR3 runs 13 residues. V lost 2 bases, J lost 5 bases, and 10 bases lay in between. Germline values: CDR1 SGHRS, CDR2 YFSETQ. The DNA of the CDR3 is TGCGCCAGCAGCTTTGGGCCACAGGAGACCCAGTACTTC. Protein: CASSFGPQETQYF.

This chain's CDR3 is CASTPRGSGSSHEQYF. The CDR3, as DNA: TGTGCCAGCACCCCCCGAGGTAGCGGGAGTTCCCACGAGCAGTACTTC. V usage is TRBV27 and J usage is TRBJ2-7, with 9 bases identical to TRBD2. Trimming removed 7 bases from V and 5 bases from J; junction bases left unmatched: 15. From germline, CDR1 is MNHEY and CDR2 SMNVEV (reference sequence). The CDR3 extends over 16 amino acids.

This clone showed up just a few times. The J gene is TRBJ2-4, the V gene TRBV30; 7 positions agree with TRBD1. Germline V gene sequence: CDR1 GTSNPN, CDR2 SVGIG (reference sequence). Trimming cost V 1 base and J 8 bases; bases outside gene matches: 5. This CDR3 comprises 13 residues. CDR3 loop: CAWSEGGGYIQYF. CDR3 in DNA: TGTGCCTGGAGTGAAGGGGGCGGATACATTCAGTACTTC. Combining the CDR3 with reference TRBV30 and TRBJ2-4 gives the whole variable domain SQTIHQWPATLVQPVGSPLSLECTVEGTSNPNLYWYRQAAGRGLQLLFYSVGIGQISSEVPQNLSASRPQDRQFILSSKKLLLSDSGFYLCAWSEGGGYIQYFGAGTRLSVL.

This CDR3 reads CASSQGEPRETQYF. CDR3 in DNA: TGTGCCAGCAGCCAAGGAGAACCTCGGGAGACCCAGTACTTC. The V and J genes are TRBV3-1 (or the pseudogene TRBV3-2) and TRBJ2-5; D is undetermined. Trimming shortened V by 1 base and J by 5 bases, and 11 bases separated the two germline ends. Germline CDR1 is LGHDT and CDR2 is YNNKEL (reference sequence). The CDR3 sequence is 14 residues long.

The chain combines TRBV28 with TRBJ2-7, with 7 bases matching TRBD2. This CDR3 comprises 13 residues. Trimming removed 11 bases from V and 2 bases from J; junction bases left unmatched: 9. CDR1 MDHEN and CDR2 SYDVKM come from the germline V gene. CDR3 nucleotides: TGTGCCGGGGGGGGATTTCGACCCTACGAGCAGTACTTC. This sequence encodes CAGGGFRPYEQYF.